The 32 T cell receptor beta chains below were found in one sample sequenced in a study of beta chain features in type 1 diabetes. Sequencing targeted expressed TCRB transcripts, as all isolated RNA had been reverse transcribed. TCRdb's copy holds only in-frame clones and misses some; the assay was immunoSEQ multiplex PCR. The table includes about 250,000 clones, around an eighth detected once. Source material: naive CD4+ T cells from blood. These receptors originate from a woman aged 40 to 50 in good health.

This clone was seen a few times. The rearrangement links TRBV9 to TRBJ2-5, with 8 bases matching TRBD1. The CDR3 loop spans 16 amino acids. Germline CDR1 reads SGDLS; CDR2 reads YYNGEE. V lost 0 bases, J lost 1 base, and 5 bases stayed unmatched. In DNA, the CDR3 is TGTGCCAGCAGCGTAGGGGCAGGGGGCCCCCAAGAGACCCAGTACTTC. Translating it yields CASSVGAGGPQETQYF.

This chain links TRBV7-9 with TRBJ2-6, with 8 positions matching TRBD1. The CDR3 contains 16 residues. Per germline, CDR1 SEHNR and CDR2 FQNEAQ (reference sequence). V shed 5 bases, J shed 2 bases, and the junction held 5 bases outside the gene matches. The CDR3 loop is CASSPYRGTGANVLTF. CDR3 nucleotides: TGTGCCAGCAGCCCGTACAGGGGGACTGGGGCCAACGTCCTGACTTTC.

This clone was observed a few times. CDR3 residues: CASRVGEGEQYF. The CDR3 DNA reads as TGTGCCAGCAGGGTTGGGGAGGGCGAGCAGTACTTC. The chain links TRBV6-1 to TRBJ2-7; TRBD2 matches 7 bases. Trimming at V came to 6 bases and at J to 6 bases, leaving 5 bases not matched to a gene. Germline V gives CDR1 MNHNS, CDR2 SASEGT. The CDR3 length is 12 residues.

V and J are TRBV5-1 and TRBJ2-7, with 13 bases identical to TRBD2. The ends lost 2 bases at V and 5 bases at J; junction bases unmatched: 16. Germline CDR1 reads SGHRS; CDR2 reads YFSETQ. The CDR3 runs to 19 residues. CDR3 sequence: CASSLGPGLAGALDHEQYF. DNA for the CDR3: TGCGCCAGCAGCTTAGGCCCCGGACTAGCGGGGGCCCTTGACCACGAGCAGTACTTC.

The chain combines TRBV29-1 with TRBJ1-1, with 8 nucleotides matching TRBD1. The CDR3 contains 16 residues. Germline V CDR1 and CDR2: SQVTM, ANQGSEA. Losses at the gene ends were 4 bases for V and 4 bases for J; bases not matched to a gene: 14. The CDR3 spells CSVGSLTGQAITEAFF. In DNA form, the CDR3 reads TGCAGCGTTGGATCCCTAACGGGACAGGCTATCACTGAAGCTTTCTTT.

This chain joins TRBV5-1 and TRBJ1-2, with 7 nucleotides matching TRBD1. CDR3 length: 13 residues. Germline CDR1 SGHRS, CDR2 YFSETQ. V lost 5 bases to trimming and J lost 6 bases; unmatched junction nucleotides: 7. DNA of the CDR3: TGCGCCAGCAGTATGGAGGGGGCGAATGGCTACACCTTC. Protein sequence: CASSMEGANGYTF.

This clone was picked up a small number of times. This rearrangement joins TRBV20-1 to TRBJ1-2; a weak D match, TRBD1 (5 bases). V was cut by 4 bases and J by 8 bases, with 11 bases left in between. This CDR3 spans 11 amino acids. The germline V gene encodes CDR1 DFQATT and CDR2 SNEGSKA (reference sequence). The CDR3 sequence is CSATQGAGYTF. The CDR3 DNA reads TGCAGTGCTACCCAGGGTGCAGGCTACACCTTC.

This clone has just a few counts. The chain links TRBV27 to TRBJ2-5; the D gene is possibly TRBD1 (8 bases). The germline gives CDR1 MNHEY, CDR2 SMNVEV (reference sequence). The V end lost 6 bases, the J end lost 2 bases, and 13 bases lay between the germline ends. The length of the CDR3 is 14 residues. CDR3 bases: TGTGCCAGCAGCACAGGGGGGGGACAAGAGACCCAGTACTTC. It codes for CASSTGGGQETQYF.

The chain has TRBV6-1 and TRBJ2-7, with D possibly matching TRBD1 (6 bases). Per germline, CDR1 MNHNS and CDR2 SASEGT. CDR3 length: 12 amino acids. V was clipped by 7 bases and J by 7 bases, with 14 bases between them. The CDR3 is CASTQGPGEQYF. As DNA, the CDR3 is TGTGCCAGCACACAGGGACCTGGGGAGCAGTACTTC.

This chain joins TRBV19 and TRBJ2-1, with D hard to call. Trimming stripped 4 bases from V and 14 bases from J, with 24 bases between. This CDR3 comprises 15 residues. CDR1 is LNHDA, CDR2 SQIVND, per germline (reference sequence). This CDR3 is CASSTSSLVERYEFF. DNA for the CDR3: TGTGCCAGTAGTACCTCCTCTCTTGTGGAGCGTTACGAGTTCTTC.

The V call is TRBV5-1, the J call TRBJ1-5, with D possibly being TRBD1 (5 bases). Trimming shortened V by 0 bases and J by 6 bases, and 16 bases separated the two germline ends. Germline V gene data show CDR1 as SGHRS and CDR2 as YFSETQ. There are 16 residues in the CDR3. As DNA, the CDR3 is TGCGCCAGCAGCTTGGTCCAATGCAGGGTCGGTCAGCCCCAGCATTTT. Translating gives CASSLVQCRVGQPQHF.

The gene calls are TRBV5-1 and TRBJ1-1; TRBD1 agrees at 7 bases. J was trimmed by 4 bases and V by 4 bases; bases with no gene match: 1. The CDR3 runs 12 residues. Germline assignment: CDR1 SGHRS and CDR2 YFSETQ. The DNA of the CDR3 is TGCGCCAGCAGCCGGGACAGCACTGAAGCTTTCTTT. It yields the protein CASSRDSTEAFF.

This clone was observed a few times. The chain combines TRBV11-2 with TRBJ2-2; 10 bases agree with TRBD2. The CDR3 has 17 residues. V gave up 3 bases and J gave up 5 bases; unmatched junction bases: 9. Per the germline V gene, CDR1 is SGHAT and CDR2 is FQNNGV. The CDR3 bases are TGTGCCAGCAGCTTCGGTAGCGGGGGGCCGGGGACCGGGGAGCTGTTTTTT. It codes for CASSFGSGGPGTGELFF. Together with reference TRBV11-2 and TRBJ2-2, the CDR3 gives the full variable domain: EAGVAQSPRYKIIEKRQSVAFWCNPISGHATLYWYQQILGQGPKLLIQFQNNGVVDDSQLPKDRFSAERLKGVDSTLKIQPAKLEDSAVYLCASSFGSGGPGTGELFFGEGSRLTVL.

This clone was detected only a few times. The chain couples TRBV29-1 to TRBJ1-5; TRBD1 might be the D (5 bases). The CDR3 has 12 residues. Germline assignment: CDR1 SQVTM and CDR2 ANQGSEA. V was cut by 7 bases and J by 1 base, with 8 bases left in between. CDR3 nucleotides: TGCAGCGCCAGGACAAGCAATCAGCCCCAGCATTTT. This gives the protein CSARTSNQPQHF.

The rearrangement joins TRBV2 to TRBJ2-5; D is possibly TRBD2 (6 bases). The J call may be in error: the DNA end matches TRBJ2-7 better. Germline V gene lookup returns CDR1 SNHLY and CDR2 FYNNEI. The CDR3 loop spans 13 amino acids. In DNA, the CDR3 is TGTGCCAGCAGCCGGGACTTAGCCTACGAGCAGTACTTC. It codes for CASSRDLAYEQYF.

The CDR3 sequence: CASSPLSEPGITDTQYF. DNA for the CDR3: TGTGCCAGCAGCCCACTTAGCGAGCCGGGCATCACAGATACGCAGTATTTT. This chain connects TRBV7-9 to TRBJ2-3; TRBD2 might be the D (5 bases). V gave up 5 bases and J gave up 2 bases, with 20 bases separating them. This CDR3 is 17 amino acids long. CDR1 and CDR2 from the germline V gene are SEHNR and FQNEAQ (reference sequence).

This sequence joins TRBV25-1 and TRBJ1-1; no definite D call. The V gene's germline CDR1 is MGHDK and CDR2 SYGVNS. CDR3 length: 13 residues. The ends were cut back, 3 bases at V and 4 bases at J, with 9 bases in the middle. In DNA, the CDR3 is TGTGCCAGCAGTGACGCTGGCAGCACTGAAGCTTTCTTT. Protein product: CASSDAGSTEAFF.

The V call is TRBV19, the J call TRBJ2-7; D may be TRBD2 (6 bases). V lost 3 bases to trimming and J lost 0 bases, with 12 bases between them. Germline lookup yields CDR1 LNHDA and CDR2 SQIVND (reference sequence). This CDR3 region has 15 residues. This chain's CDR3 is CASSISPGSSYEQYF. The CDR3 DNA reads TGTGCCAGTAGTATTTCCCCCGGGAGCTCCTACGAGCAGTACTTC.

This clone was seen more than once but under ten times. V and J are TRBV7-2 and TRBJ1-2; TRBD1 matches at 7 bases. The J segment lost 1 base and the V segment lost 3 bases, leaving 5 bases of the junction unmatched. The CDR3 consists of 15 residues. Germline V gives CDR1 SGHTA, CDR2 FQGNSA. The CDR3 sequence: CASSFTTGDNYGYTF. The CDR3 DNA reads TGTGCCAGCAGCTTCACAACAGGGGATAACTATGGCTACACCTTC.

This clone was observed a few times. The J gene is TRBJ2-7, the V gene TRBV18; weak D call: TRBD2 (5 bases). With 0 bases removed from V and 3 bases from J, the gap between germline ends came to 12 bases. This CDR3 region has 15 residues. Germline lookup yields CDR1 KGHSH and CDR2 LQKENI. CDR3 loop: CASSPPTGRIYEQYF. Here the CDR3 DNA reads TGTGCCAGCTCACCACCGACGGGAAGGATCTACGAGCAGTACTTC.

This clone was observed a handful of times. The rearrangement uses TRBV25-1 and TRBJ2-3; D may be TRBD2 (6 bases). The length of the CDR3 is 15 residues. CDR1 MGHDK and CDR2 SYGVNS come from the germline V gene. Trimming removed 4 bases from V and 6 bases from J, with 17 bases in between. The CDR3 DNA sequence: TGTGCCAGCAGTGTCAAGCGGGCCCCCGACGATACGCAGTATTTT. This gives the protein CASSVKRAPDDTQYF.

Only a few counts were recorded for this clone. This chain connects TRBV7-2 to TRBJ2-7; 9 nucleotides align to TRBD2. The germline V gene has CDR1 SGHTA and CDR2 FQGNSA. Trimming took 0 bases from V and 0 from J; bases not matched to a gene: 3. The CDR3 has 16 residues. CDR3 DNA: TGTGCCAGCAGCTTAGCTAGCGGGGGTCTCTCCTACGAGCAGTACTTC. This translates into CASSLASGGLSYEQYF.

The rearrangement joins TRBV27 to TRBJ2-7; 14 nucleotides line up with TRBD2. The germline CDR1 and CDR2 sequences are MNHEY and SMNVEV (reference sequence). The CDR3 is 15 amino acids. The ends lost 3 bases at V and 6 bases at J; junction bases unmatched: 4. In nucleotides, the CDR3 is TGTGCCAGCAGTTTGACTAGCGGGGGGGCATTCGAGCAGTACTTC. Amino acid sequence: CASSLTSGGAFEQYF.

V and J are TRBV7-2 and TRBJ2-7, with TRBD1 identical over 7 bases. Trimming took 3 bases from V and 6 from J; bases not matched to a gene: 11. In germline, CDR1 is SGHTA, CDR2 FQGNSA. This CDR3 is built from 15 residues. CDR3 amino acids: CASSFQTTGQGEQYF. CDR3 DNA sequence: TGTGCCAGCAGCTTTCAAACGACAGGGCAAGGCGAGCAGTACTTC.

The J gene is TRBJ2-3, the V gene TRBV5-1, with 7 bases identical to TRBD2. CDR3 length: 14 residues. V shed 2 bases, J shed 5 bases, and the junction held 5 bases outside the gene matches. The germline V gene encodes CDR1 SGHRS and CDR2 YFSETQ. The CDR3 reads CASSFVPSGDTQYF. CDR3 DNA sequence: TGCGCCAGCAGCTTTGTACCTAGCGGAGATACGCAGTATTTT.

This clone was seen only a few times. One end of the junction does not line up with germline, which may come from a read error. The chain carries TRBV29-1 and TRBJ2-2, with 8 bases fitting TRBD1. The germline gives CDR1 SQVTM, CDR2 ANQGSEA. This CDR3 contains 14 residues. The CDR3 sequence is CSLETGVDTGELFF. The CDR3 bases are TGCAGCCTTGAGACAGGGGTGGACACCGGGGAGCTGTTTTTT.

This clone is a singleton in its sample. V is TRBV18 and J is TRBJ2-5; possibly TRBD2 for D (6 bases). V was shortened by 5 bases and J by 3 bases, with 16 bases between the two germline ends. The length of the CDR3 is 15 residues. CDR1 is KGHSH, CDR2 LQKENI, per germline. The CDR3 region is CASSANIGGEETQYF. DNA of the CDR3: TGTGCCAGCTCAGCGAATATCGGGGGAGAAGAGACCCAGTACTTC.

In this sample, this clone turned up a few times. The chain employs TRBV2 and TRBJ1-1, with TRBD1 matching 8 bases. The length of the CDR3 is 16 residues. Germline lookup yields CDR1 SNHLY and CDR2 FYNNEI. The trim removed 3 bases at V and 4 bases at J, leaving 10 bases unmatched. The CDR3 nucleotides are TGTGCCAGCAGTGATGGGCAGGGGGCGAGGACCACTGAAGCTTTCTTT. Translation gives CASSDGQGARTTEAFF.

This clone occurred a few times. V is TRBV7-9 and J is TRBJ2-1; D is perhaps TRBD1 (5 bases). This CDR3 region has 11 residues. Germline V gene sequence: CDR1 SEHNR, CDR2 FQNEAQ (reference sequence). The V and J ends lost 5 bases and 11 bases respectively, with 10 bases between them. As DNA, the CDR3 is TGTGCCAGCAGCACCCGACAGAAGCAGTTCTTC. This sequence encodes CASSTRQKQFF.

This clone was detected only a few times. The V gene is TRBV2, the J gene TRBJ2-1; 11 nucleotides match TRBD2. Losses at the gene ends were 4 bases for V and 4 bases for J; bases not matched to a gene: 3. The V gene's germline CDR1 is SNHLY and CDR2 FYNNEI. The CDR3 has 15 amino acids. The CDR3 sequence: CASSGVAGGYNEQFF. CDR3 bases: TGTGCCAGCAGTGGAGTAGCGGGGGGGTACAATGAGCAGTTCTTC. Supplemented by reference TRBV2 and TRBJ2-1, the full variable domain reads EPEVTQTPSHQVTQMGQEVILRCVPISNHLYFYWYRQILGQKVEFLVSFYNNEISEKSEIFDDQFSVERPDGSNFTLKIRSTKLEDSAMYFCASSGVAGGYNEQFFGPGTRLTVL.

The genes are TRBV18 and TRBJ1-5; no definite D call. The CDR3 is 14 amino acids. Trimming pared 5 bases from V and 2 bases from J, leaving 10 bases between. CDR1 and CDR2 from the germline V gene are KGHSH and LQKENI. DNA of the CDR3: TGTGCCAGCTCAGAGGTTCGTGGCAATCAGCCCCAGCATTTT. Amino acid sequence: CASSEVRGNQPQHF. The full variable domain, with the rest looked up from reference TRBV18 and TRBJ1-5, is NAGVMQNPRHLVRRRGQEARLRCSPMKGHSHVYWYRQLPEEGLKFMVYLQKENIIDESGMPKERFSAEFPKEGPSILRIQQVVRGDSAAYFCASSEVRGNQPQHFGDGTRLSIL.

This clone was recorded a few times. This sequence joins TRBV28 and TRBJ1-1, with a weak D call TRBD1 (5 bases). The V end was cut by 4 bases, the J end by 6 bases, with 9 bases between. This CDR3 is built from 12 residues. The V gene's germline CDR1 is MDHEN and CDR2 SYDVKM. The CDR3 nucleotides read TGTGCCAGCAGTTCAGCAGGGCCTGAAGCTTTCTTT. Its protein is CASSSAGPEAFF.